Below, 32 T cell receptor beta chains from the same sample are listed, as sequenced in a study of regulatory T cells in long-lasting Graves disease. Through Arm-PCR of CDR3 regions and iRepertoire HTBI primers, TCR beta libraries were built. TCRdb fed the multiplex PCR reads into MiXCR, producing one record per CDR3 protein. This sample has roughly 700,000 distinct CDR3 sequences, with about 32% found just once. Noted time point: persistent/refractory GD, antithyroid drugs over 5 years with positive TRAb. RNA isolated from PBMCs was used to make the TCR library. The sequencing here drew on peripheral blood mononuclear cells (PBMCs), taken when the disease was refractory, from a patient treated with antithyroid drugs. The source is a female donor with Graves disease.

This chain joins TRBV6-2 or TRBV6-3 and TRBJ1-5; D uncertain. Germline values: CDR1 MNHEY, CDR2 SVGEGT. Trimming removed 0 bases from V and 5 bases from J, with 5 bases in between. There are 13 residues in the CDR3. The CDR3 spells CASSYSRDQPQHF. CDR3 DNA: TGTGCCAGCAGTTACTCCCGGGATCAGCCCCAGCATTTT.

V is TRBV20-1 and J is TRBJ1-1; no definite D call. CDR3 length: 12 residues. V shed 1 base and J shed 4 bases, with 7 bases lying between them. CDR1 DFQATT and CDR2 SNEGSKA come from the germline V gene (reference sequence). The CDR3 sequence is CSARVVSTEAFF. The CDR3 DNA follows: TGCAGTGCTAGAGTAGTTTCCACTGAAGCTTTCTTT.

Only a few counts were recorded for this clonotype. The V gene is TRBV6-2 or TRBV6-3, the J gene TRBJ1-2; D perhaps matches TRBD1 (5 bases). This CDR3 spans 14 amino acids. V shed 1 base and J shed 6 bases, with 12 bases lying between them. Germline CDR1 reads MNHEY; CDR2 reads SVGEGT. CDR3 nucleotides: TGTGCCAGCAGTTACTTGGGAGGGGAGGATGGCTACACCTTC. Amino acids: CASSYLGGEDGYTF.

On this clonotype: A much larger clone differs by one base, so this may be a read error. The chain employs TRBV2 and TRBJ1-1; 7 nucleotides align to TRBD1. Germline values: CDR1 SNHLY, CDR2 FYNNEI. This CDR3 region has 14 residues. CDR3 nucleotide sequence: TGTGCCAGCAGCTACGCCGACAGGGACACTGAAGTTTTCTTT. Protein: CASSYADRDTEVFF.

The chain links TRBV9 to TRBJ2-3; D is perhaps TRBD2 (5 bases). The CDR3 contains 16 residues. Looked up from germline, CDR1 is SGDLS and CDR2 is YYNGEE. V was trimmed by 4 bases and J by 2 bases, leaving 17 bases between them. The CDR3 spells CASSTPRGVPTDTQYF. The CDR3 DNA sequence: TGTGCCAGCAGCACCCCCCGGGGTGTACCCACAGATACGCAGTATTTT.

This clonotype was detected a few times. The chain employs TRBV28 and TRBJ1-1, with TRBD1 matching over 7 bases. J lost 3 bases, V lost 1 base, and 14 bases had no gene match. This CDR3 has 18 amino acids. The germline V gene has CDR1 MDHEN and CDR2 SYDVKM. The CDR3 nucleotides read TGTGCCAGCAGTTTATTTGGACAGGACTTACCAGGGGACACTGAAGCTTTCTTT. It specifies CASSLFGQDLPGDTEAFF. Based on the CDR3 plus reference TRBV28 and TRBJ1-1, the full variable domain is DVKVTQSSRYLVKRTGEKVFLECVQDMDHENMFWYRQDPGLGLRLIYFSYDVKMKEKGDIPEGYSVSREKKERFSLILESASTNQTSMYLCASSLFGQDLPGDTEAFFGQGTRLTVV.

The rearrangement uses TRBV7-3 and TRBJ2-2; D unresolved. V was trimmed by 5 bases and J by 1 base, leaving 8 bases between them. The germline V gene has CDR1 SGHTA and CDR2 FQGTGA. The CDR3 has 14 amino acids. In nucleotides, the CDR3 is TGTGCCAGCAGCCCCGCGAGGAACACCGGGGAGCTGTTTTTT. The encoded protein is CASSPARNTGELFF. The full variable domain, its missing parts supplied by reference TRBV7-3 and TRBJ2-2, is GAGVSQTPSNKVTEKGKYVELRCDPISGHTALYWYRQSLGQGPEFLIYFQGTGAADDSGLPNDRFFAVRPEGSVSTLKIQRTERGDSAVYLCASSPARNTGELFFGEGSRLTVL.

To note about this clonotype: This CDR3 fails to terminate in the conserved phenylalanine or tryptophan, so it likely reflects a read error. The chain combines TRBV7-9 with TRBJ1-1, with D perhaps matching TRBD1 (5 bases). Trimming pared 2 bases from V and 3 bases from J, leaving 10 bases between. Germline-derived CDR1 and CDR2 are SEHNR and FQNEAQ (reference sequence). The CDR3 is 14 amino acids. Here the CDR3 DNA reads TGTGCCAGCAGCTTACGGGGGTCGGACACTGAAGCTTTCCTT. It codes for CASSLRGSDTEAFL.

As regards this clonotype: At one end the junction does not follow the germline gene, possibly because of a read error. The V gene is TRBV6-2 or TRBV6-3, the J gene TRBJ1-4; D is possibly TRBD1 (6 bases). The CDR3 extends over 15 amino acids. Germline assignment: CDR1 MNHEY and CDR2 SVGEGT. This CDR3 is CASMEAAGVNEKLLF. In DNA, the CDR3 is TGTGCCAGCATGGAAGCGGCAGGGGTCAATGAAAAACTGCTTTTT.

The chain employs TRBV7-9 and TRBJ2-3; D perhaps matches TRBD1 (6 bases). Trimming took off 0 bases at V and 6 bases at J, with 13 bases between the two ends. Germline CDR1 SEHNR, CDR2 FQNEAQ (reference sequence). The CDR3 is 15 residues long. This CDR3 is CASSLAGQGDDTQYF. The CDR3 DNA reads TGTGCCAGCAGCTTAGCGGGACAAGGGGACGATACGCAGTATTTT.

This clonotype appeared a few times. The rearrangement uses TRBV7-2 and TRBJ2-7; the D call may be TRBD1 or TRBD2 (6 bases each). The CDR3 length is 16 residues. CDR1 SGHTA and CDR2 FQGNSA come from the germline V gene. Trimming removed 0 bases from V and 2 bases from J, with 14 bases in between. DNA for the CDR3: TGTGCCAGCAGCTTAGCTTCCGGAGGGGGTCCCTACGAGCAGTACTTC. This translates into CASSLASGGGPYEQYF.

This clonotype appeared a few times. One base away lies a much larger clone, so this may be a sequencing read error. The chain uses TRBV11-2 and TRBJ2-5; D possibly corresponds to TRBD2 (5 bases). Per the germline V gene, CDR1 is SGHAT and CDR2 is FQNNGV. CDR3 length: 13 amino acids. CDR3 region: CASSLVVWETRYF. The CDR3 DNA follows: TGTGCCAGCAGCTTGGTTGTCTGGGAGACCCGGTACTTC.

A word on this clonotype: A read error may be the cause here, since a much bigger clone is one base away. Likely a read error: the CDR3 ends without its conserved phenylalanine or tryptophan. This chain links TRBV30 with TRBJ1-1; no firm D call. Trimming stripped 2 bases from V and 1 base from J, with 5 bases between. CDR3 length equals 12 residues. Germline-derived CDR1 and CDR2 are GTSNPN and SVGIG (reference sequence). The CDR3 sequence is CAWSRTNTEAFL. CDR3 bases: TGTGCCTGGAGTAGGACGAACACTGAAGCTTTCCTT.

As to this clonotype: Relative to the germline gene, one junction end is altered; a read error may explain this. The chain joins TRBV11-2 to TRBJ1-2, with TRBD1 identical over 7 bases. The V gene's germline CDR1 is SGHAT and CDR2 FQNNGV. The CDR3 contains 15 residues. CDR3 DNA: TGTGCCAGCAGCTCCGAAAACCTATTGGGACAGCAAGCATCCTTC. This encodes CASSSENLLGQQASF.

This clonotype has more than one count but fewer than ten. This rearrangement joins TRBV19 to TRBJ1-1; D unclear. Germline lookup yields CDR1 LNHDA and CDR2 SQIVND (reference sequence). This CDR3 is 16 amino acids long. Trimming left V 2 bases short and J 0 bases short, with 13 bases between. CDR3 coding DNA: TGTGCCAGTAGTATAATTGGAGGACGGATGAACACTGAAGCTTTCTTT. Translating it yields CASSIIGGRMNTEAFF.

This clonotype was counted a few times. The rearrangement joins TRBV4-1 to TRBJ2-7; TRBD2 agrees at 7 bases. Germline V CDR1 and CDR2: MGHRA, YSYEKL. CDR3 length: 14 amino acids. Losses at the gene ends were 6 bases for V and 4 bases for J; bases not matched to a gene: 9. CDR3 sequence (DNA): TGCGCCAGCAGGGTGAATAGCGGGCCGTACGAGCAGTACTTC. This codes for CASRVNSGPYEQYF.

This clonotype was detected only once. This sequence joins TRBV4-1 and TRBJ2-3; TRBD2 might be the D (6 bases). Deletions cut 0 bases from V and 3 bases from J, with 13 bases between. The CDR3 has 16 amino acids. Per germline, CDR1 MGHRA and CDR2 YSYEKL. The CDR3, as DNA: TGCGCCAGCAGCCAAGATCCACCAGGGAGGACAGATACGCAGTATTTT. Translation gives CASSQDPPGRTDTQYF.

V and J are TRBV15 and TRBJ1-5; D not resolved. V lost 1 base to trimming and J lost 9 bases, with 7 bases between them. Germline CDR1 reads LNHNV; CDR2 reads YYDKDF (reference sequence). The CDR3 is 12 residues long. CDR3 amino acids: CATSRGTGPQHF. As DNA, the CDR3 is TGTGCCACCAGCAGAGGGACCGGGCCCCAGCATTTT. The full variable domain, completed using reference TRBV15 and TRBJ1-5, is DAMVIQNPRYQVTQFGKPVTLSCSQTLNHNVMYWYQQKSSQAPKLLFHYYDKDFNNEADTPDNFQSRRPNTSFCFLDIRSPGLGDTAMYLCATSRGTGPQHFGDGTRLSIL.

This clonotype was seen a handful of times. The chain uses TRBV20-1 and TRBJ2-4; maybe TRBD2 (5 bases). V lost 0 bases and J lost 7, with 16 bases in between. CDR3 size: 15 residues. CDR1 DFQATT and CDR2 SNEGSKA come from the germline V gene (reference sequence). CDR3 in DNA: TGCAGTGCTAGAGATCTGGGCAGGAGGAGTAACATTCAGTACTTC. Amino acids: CSARDLGRRSNIQYF.

V usage is TRBV6-1 and J usage is TRBJ2-5; maybe TRBD2 (5 bases). The V end lost 5 bases, the J end lost 5 bases, and 15 bases lay between the germline ends. Germline V gives CDR1 MNHNS, CDR2 SASEGT. This CDR3 is 14 amino acids long. CDR3 sequence reads: CASSQWGLAETQYF. In DNA form, the CDR3 reads TGTGCCAGCAGTCAGTGGGGATTAGCGGAGACCCAGTACTTC.

CDR3 sequence reads: CASSLTGTSGNYEQYF. In nucleotides, the CDR3 is TGTGCCAGCAGCTTAACCGGGACTAGCGGGAATTACGAGCAGTACTTC. This chain connects TRBV7-3 to TRBJ2-7, with TRBD2 matching over 13 bases. The CDR3 runs to 16 residues. Losses at the gene ends were 0 bases for V and 4 bases for J; bases not matched to a gene: 3. Germline CDR1 is SGHTA and CDR2 is FQGTGA.

This clonotype appeared a few times. The V gene is TRBV11-2, the J gene TRBJ2-7, with 10 bases identical to TRBD2. CDR1 is SGHAT and CDR2 is FQNNGV in the germline V gene. There are 17 residues in the CDR3. The trim removed 5 bases at V and 3 bases at J, leaving 13 bases unmatched. CDR3: CASSLFIPASGGYEQYF. For the CDR3, the DNA is TGTGCCAGCAGCCTCTTTATTCCGGCTAGCGGGGGCTACGAGCAGTACTTC.

This clonotype came up a few times. The CDR3 DNA reads TGTGCCAGCTCCGCGTTAGAGGGGGCCGGGGAGCTGTTTTTT. It codes for CASSALEGAGELFF. The chain has TRBV12-3 or TRBV12-4 and TRBJ2-2; TRBD1 is a possible D gene (6 bases). The CDR3 extends over 14 amino acids. The V end was cut by 8 bases, the J end by 6 bases, with 16 bases between.

The rearrangement links TRBV6-2 or TRBV6-3 to TRBJ1-3; D gene unclear. V lost 9 bases, J lost 2 bases, and 11 bases lay in between. The CDR3 runs 13 residues. Per the germline V gene, CDR1 is MNHEY and CDR2 is SVGEGT. DNA of the CDR3: TGTGCCAGTGGGCCAAGAACTGGAAACACCATATATTTT. It encodes CASGPRTGNTIYF.

This clonotype was seen many times. The CDR3 protein is CASREGHGRGEKLFF. CDR3 DNA sequence: TGTGCCAGCAGGGAGGGTCATGGCAGAGGTGAAAAACTGTTTTTT. This rearrangement joins TRBV6-2 or TRBV6-3 to TRBJ1-4; D unclear. The CDR3 extends over 15 amino acids. Germline V gives CDR1 MNHEY, CDR2 SVGEGT. Trimming left V 6 bases short and J 7 bases short, with 18 bases between.

CDR3 loop: CASSKGGTSGSSGTGELFF. The CDR3 DNA follows: TGTGCCAGCAGCAAGGGAGGGACTAGCGGGAGTAGCGGCACCGGGGAGCTGTTTTTT. This rearrangement joins TRBV27 to TRBJ2-2; 14 bases fit TRBD2. The CDR3 is 19 amino acids. CDR1 is MNHEY and CDR2 is SMNVEV in the germline V gene (reference sequence). V lost 6 bases to trimming and J lost 4 bases; unmatched junction nucleotides: 13.

The chain joins TRBV12-3 or TRBV12-4 to TRBJ1-3; 7 bases fit TRBD1. The J segment lost 5 bases and the V segment lost 5 bases, leaving 6 bases of the junction unmatched. This CDR3 comprises 14 residues. The CDR3 spells CASSPGTVRNTIYF. DNA of the CDR3: TGTGCCAGCAGTCCTGGGACAGTAAGAAACACCATATATTTT.

The J gene is TRBJ1-2, the V gene TRBV12-3 or TRBV12-4; D perhaps matches TRBD1 (6 bases). This CDR3 is built from 13 residues. The ends were cut back, 2 bases at V and 8 bases at J, with 12 bases in the middle. CDR3 region: CASSLLEGDGYTF. CDR3 DNA sequence: TGTGCCAGCAGTTTATTAGAGGGGGACGGCTACACCTTC.

This clonotype has only one observation. The CDR3 spells CASSLAAGRDYGYTF. For the CDR3, the DNA is TGTGCCAGCAGCTTAGCTGCAGGGAGGGACTATGGCTACACCTTC. This chain joins TRBV7-2 and TRBJ1-2, with a tentative D call TRBD1 (5 bases). This CDR3 spans 15 amino acids. The germline V gene has CDR1 SGHTA and CDR2 FQGNSA. Trimming took 0 bases from V and 3 from J, leaving 11 bases between them.

In this sample, this clonotype turned up a few times. The rearrangement links TRBV10-3 to TRBJ2-7, with D tentatively TRBD1 (5 bases). CDR1 is ENHRY, CDR2 SYGVKD, per germline. The V and J ends lost 6 bases and 4 bases respectively, with 16 bases between them. This CDR3 is built from 14 residues. For the CDR3, the DNA is TGTGCCATCAGGGGGCCGGATACGCCTTACGAGCAGTACTTC. This translates into CAIRGPDTPYEQYF.

The rearrangement joins TRBV29-1 to TRBJ1-2; D unclear. CDR1 SQVTM and CDR2 ANQGSEA come from the germline V gene. CDR3 length: 13 residues. V lost 7 bases, J lost 4 bases, and 16 bases lay in between. CDR3 residues: CSAMLNIFYGYTF. CDR3 sequence (DNA): TGCAGCGCAATGCTAAACATCTTCTATGGCTACACCTTC.

This chain connects TRBV27 to TRBJ1-6; D unresolved. Between the trimmed V and J ends, which lost 0 bases and 6 bases, there was a span of 9 bases. This CDR3 has 15 amino acids. Per the germline V gene, CDR1 is MNHEY and CDR2 is SMNVEV (reference sequence). DNA of the CDR3: TGTGCCAGCAGTTTATCTTACAGCTCTAATTCACCCCTCCACTTT. This translates into CASSLSYSSNSPLHF.